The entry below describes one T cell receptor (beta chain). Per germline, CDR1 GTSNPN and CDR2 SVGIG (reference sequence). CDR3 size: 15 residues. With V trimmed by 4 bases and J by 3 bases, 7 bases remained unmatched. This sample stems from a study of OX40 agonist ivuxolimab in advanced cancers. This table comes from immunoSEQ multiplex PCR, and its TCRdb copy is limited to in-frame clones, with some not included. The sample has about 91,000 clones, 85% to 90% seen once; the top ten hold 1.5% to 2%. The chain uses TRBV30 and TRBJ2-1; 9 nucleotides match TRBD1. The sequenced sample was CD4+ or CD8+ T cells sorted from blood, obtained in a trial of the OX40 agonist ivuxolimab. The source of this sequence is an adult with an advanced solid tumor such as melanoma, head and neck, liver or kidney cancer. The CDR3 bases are TGTGCCTGGAACCCAGGACAGGGGAGCTACAATGAGCAGTTCTTC. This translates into CAWNPGQGSYNEQFF. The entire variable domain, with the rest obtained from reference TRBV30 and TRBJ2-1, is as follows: SQTIHQWPATLVQPVGSPLSLECTVEGTSNPNLYWYRQAAGRGLQLLFYSVGIGQISSEVPQNLSASRPQDRQFILSSKKLLLSDSGFYLCAWNPGQGSYNEQFFGPGTRLTVL.